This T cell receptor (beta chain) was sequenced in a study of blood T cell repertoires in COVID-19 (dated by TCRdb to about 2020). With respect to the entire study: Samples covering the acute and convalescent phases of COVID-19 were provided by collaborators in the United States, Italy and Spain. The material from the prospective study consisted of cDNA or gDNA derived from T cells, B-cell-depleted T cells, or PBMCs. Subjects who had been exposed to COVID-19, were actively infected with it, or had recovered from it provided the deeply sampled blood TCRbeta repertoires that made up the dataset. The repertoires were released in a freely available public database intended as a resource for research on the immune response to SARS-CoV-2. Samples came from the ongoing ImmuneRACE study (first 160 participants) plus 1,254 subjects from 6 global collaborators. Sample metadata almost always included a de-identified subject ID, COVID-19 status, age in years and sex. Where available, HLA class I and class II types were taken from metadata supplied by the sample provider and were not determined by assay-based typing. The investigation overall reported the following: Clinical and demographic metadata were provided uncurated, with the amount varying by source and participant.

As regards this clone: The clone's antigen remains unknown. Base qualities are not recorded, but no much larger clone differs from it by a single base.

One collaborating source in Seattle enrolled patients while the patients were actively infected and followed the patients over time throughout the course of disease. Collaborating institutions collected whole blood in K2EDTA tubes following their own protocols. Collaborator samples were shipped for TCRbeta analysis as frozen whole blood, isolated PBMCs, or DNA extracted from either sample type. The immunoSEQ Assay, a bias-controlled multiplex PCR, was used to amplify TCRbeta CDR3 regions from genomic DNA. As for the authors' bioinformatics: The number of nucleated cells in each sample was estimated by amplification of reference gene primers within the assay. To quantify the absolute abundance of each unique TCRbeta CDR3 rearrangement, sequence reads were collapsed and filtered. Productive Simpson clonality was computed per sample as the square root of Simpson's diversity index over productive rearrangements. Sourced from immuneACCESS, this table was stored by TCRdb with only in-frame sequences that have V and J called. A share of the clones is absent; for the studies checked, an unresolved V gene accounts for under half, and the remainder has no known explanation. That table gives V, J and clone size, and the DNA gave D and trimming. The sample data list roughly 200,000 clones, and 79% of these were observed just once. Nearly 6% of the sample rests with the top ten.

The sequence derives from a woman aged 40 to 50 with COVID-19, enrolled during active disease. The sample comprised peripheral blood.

The CDR3 has the sequence CASSEAAHTPYGYTF. The nucleotide sequence is TGCGCCAGCAGTGAAGCGGCGCATACCCCCTATGGCTACACCTTC. Recombination joined TRBV5-1 with TRBJ1-2; the D gene identity is not certain. Looking up the germline V gene yields CDR1 SGHRS and CDR2 YFSETQ. Spanning cysteine to phenylalanine, the CDR3 consists of 15 amino acids. Just CDR3 DNA is preserved here, 45 bases in frame from base 1. V drops 5 bases and J drops 4 bases, leaving 18 bases in between.